These T cell receptor beta chains were read from a single sample in a study of cytomegalovirus exposure and HLA in healthy donors. The assay was immunoSEQ multiplex PCR, and TCRdb's table has in-frame clones only and misses some. The table lists 150,000 to 200,000 clones, more than 75% of them singletons. The sample was PBMCs. Receptors were obtained from a man in his late teens or twenties in good health and CMV-seropositive. Both conserved end residues are part of each CDR3.

j_call v_call cdr3_aa
TRBJ1-5 TRBV4-2 CASSQDGASGNQPQHF
TRBJ2-2 TRBV5-1 CASSSAPGQGTGELFF
TRBJ2-1 TRBV30 CAWGGLASYNEQFF
TRBJ2-7 TRBV28 CASSSDLGVYEQYF
TRBJ2-5 TRBV5-1 CASSLAAGVETQYF
TRBJ2-1 TRBV5-6 CASSSDYPGDEQFF
TRBJ2-2 TRBV5-4 CASSPPGRAGYTGELFF
TRBJ2-3 TRBV2 CASTPPGADTQYF
TRBJ1-5 TRBV2 CASRPRDFQPQHF
TRBJ2-7 TRBV5-1 CASSLDANTYEQYF
TRBJ2-7 TRBV5-1 CASSFLSGGAYEQYF
TRBJ2-7 TRBV21-1 CARNRVFCSEQYF
TRBJ2-1 TRBV29-1 CSVRGQGGTVTGGPVYNEQFF